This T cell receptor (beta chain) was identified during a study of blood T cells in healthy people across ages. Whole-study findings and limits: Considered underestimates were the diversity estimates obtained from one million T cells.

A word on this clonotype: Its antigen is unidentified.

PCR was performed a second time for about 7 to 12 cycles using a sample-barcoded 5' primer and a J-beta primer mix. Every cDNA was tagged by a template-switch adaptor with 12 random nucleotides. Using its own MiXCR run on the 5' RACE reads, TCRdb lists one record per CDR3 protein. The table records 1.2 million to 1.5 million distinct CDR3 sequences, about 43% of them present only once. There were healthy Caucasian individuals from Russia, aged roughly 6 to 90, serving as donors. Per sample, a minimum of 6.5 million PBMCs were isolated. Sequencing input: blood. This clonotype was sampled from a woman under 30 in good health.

CDR3 region: CASTGSLAETQYF. CDR3 coding DNA: TGTGCCAGCACCGGAAGCTTAGCGGAGACCCAGTACTTC. The chain recombines TRBV6-5 with TRBJ2-5; D may be TRBD2 (5 bases). Trimming pared 7 bases from V and 5 bases from J, leaving 14 bases between. This CDR3 contains 13 residues. Per the germline V gene, CDR1 is MNHEY and CDR2 is SVGAGI.